The clone carrying this T cell receptor (beta chain) came up once. Germline lookup yields CDR1 SQVTM and CDR2 ANQGSEA. There are 12 residues in the CDR3. V was clipped by 4 bases and J by 4 bases, with 10 bases between them. Libraries were prepared by immunoSEQ multiplex PCR; TCRdb keeps only in-frame clonotypes and omits some of them. Of about 94,000 clones listed, 65% to 85% are singletons. Time point noted: after dendritic cell vaccination, including at tumor progression/relapse. All glioblastoma patients lacked an isocitrate dehydrogenase mutation. The data belong to a study of glioma-infiltrating T cells after dendritic cell vaccination.

J is TRBJ1-2 and V is TRBV29-1; D unresolved. The receptor comes from a human donor with glioblastoma. The sequencing here drew on blood, taken after dendritic cell vaccination. The CDR3, as DNA: TGCAGCGTTGCAGCCGGGGTCTATGGCTACACCTTC. Encoded protein: CSVAAGVYGYTF.